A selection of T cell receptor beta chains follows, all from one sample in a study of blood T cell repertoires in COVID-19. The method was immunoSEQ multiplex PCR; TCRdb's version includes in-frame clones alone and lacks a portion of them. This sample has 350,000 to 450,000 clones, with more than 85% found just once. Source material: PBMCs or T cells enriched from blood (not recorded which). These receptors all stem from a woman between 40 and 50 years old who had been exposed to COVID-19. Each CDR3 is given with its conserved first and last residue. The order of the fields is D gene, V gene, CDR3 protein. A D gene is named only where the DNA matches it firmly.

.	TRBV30	CAWSVGSWGLTKDEAFF
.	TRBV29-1	CSVVTGNYNEQFF
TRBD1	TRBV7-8	CASSFGTGMRLNNEQFF
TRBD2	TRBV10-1	CASSEGVLAGVATGELFF
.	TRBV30	CAWTRLAGASGQYF
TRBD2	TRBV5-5	CASSFRTSGRIGTYNEQFF
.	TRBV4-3	CASSPGEGVANEKLFF
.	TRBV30	CAWARGGNTEAFF
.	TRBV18	CASSPQQGSGNTIYF
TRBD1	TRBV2	CASSEAGTGVPYEQYF
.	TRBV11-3	CASSPRAPWIYGYTF
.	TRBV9	CASSVSPRTGTYEQYF
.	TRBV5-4	CASRAANRAEAFF
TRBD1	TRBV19	CASSPWTGVGGELFF
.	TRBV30	CAWGGLGRQTQYF
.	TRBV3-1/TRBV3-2	CASMPGMGNTEAFF
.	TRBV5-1	CASSLGTANTGELFF
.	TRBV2	CASTLDRNYGYTF
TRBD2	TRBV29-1	CSVLGRFAGHGGARETQYF
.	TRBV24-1	CATSVRENYGYTF
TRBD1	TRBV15	CATSRGSGTGNTEAFF
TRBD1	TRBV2	CASTEGLRQGYSNQPQHF
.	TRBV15	CATSREGGNNSPLHF
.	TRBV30	CAWLRRSTDTQYF
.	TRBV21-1	CASSKDRGGYTF
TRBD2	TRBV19	CASSIGSSGRRDTQYF
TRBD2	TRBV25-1	CASGRAGTDTQYF
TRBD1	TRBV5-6	CASRTTGGSGYTF
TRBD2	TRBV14	CASKGLVGSGEQFF
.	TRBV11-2	CASSLVESGAFF
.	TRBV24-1	CATNSRDTEGGYTF
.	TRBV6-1	CASSELRVNYGYTF
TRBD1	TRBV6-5	CASSYGTGTKNIQYF
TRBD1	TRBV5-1	CASSRGQGMNTGELFF
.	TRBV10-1	CARPGVNGYTF
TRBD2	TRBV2	CASSGGRDYSEQFF
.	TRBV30	CAWSLLRTSSGANVLTF
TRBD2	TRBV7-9	CASSLGDSGGRTDTQYF
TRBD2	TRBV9	CASSLAGVPTGELFF
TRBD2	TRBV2	CASSERLAGHEQYF
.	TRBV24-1	CATSYSGGAEAFF
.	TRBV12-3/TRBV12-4	CASRRGEGTEAFF
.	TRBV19	CASSIESGNGQHF
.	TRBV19	CASSGPRDWETQYF
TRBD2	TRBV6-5	CASMGLAGTTDTQYF
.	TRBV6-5	CASSYSADSYEQYF
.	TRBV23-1	CASSQMGGRQPQHF
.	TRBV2	CASRTQGGGTGQFF
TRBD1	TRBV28	CASSRGGDTEAFF
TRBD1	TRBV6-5	CASTRDRGRSEQYF
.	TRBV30	CAWRQSNEQFF
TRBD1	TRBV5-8	CASSLVQGAATNEKLFF
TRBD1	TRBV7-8	CASRSRGPSSYNSPLHF
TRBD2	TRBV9	CASSVQLAGGPFYNEQFF